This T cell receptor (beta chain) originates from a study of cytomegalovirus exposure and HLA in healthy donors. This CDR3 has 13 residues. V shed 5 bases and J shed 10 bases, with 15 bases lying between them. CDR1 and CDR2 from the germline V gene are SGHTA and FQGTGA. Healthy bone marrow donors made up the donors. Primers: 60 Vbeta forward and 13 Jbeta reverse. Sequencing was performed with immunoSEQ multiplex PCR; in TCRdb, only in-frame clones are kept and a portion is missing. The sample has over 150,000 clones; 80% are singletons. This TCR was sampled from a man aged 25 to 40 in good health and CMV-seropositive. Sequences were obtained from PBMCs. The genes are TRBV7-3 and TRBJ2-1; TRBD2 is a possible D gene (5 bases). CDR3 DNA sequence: TGTGCCAGCAGCCCCGGGATTAGGGCCGAGCAGTTCTTC. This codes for CASSPGIRAEQFF.